This is a list of T cell receptor beta chains from one sample in a study of Graves' ophthalmopathy and Graves' hyperthyroidism. MiXCR, run by TCRdb on the multiplex PCR reads, gives a single entry per CDR3 protein. The sample contains roughly 700,000 distinct CDR3 sequences, roughly 40% of which appear only once. Source material: peripheral blood. Every receptor here comes from an adult man with Graves' ophthalmopathy. Both conserved end residues are part of each CDR3. Each record gives: V gene, clone size, J gene, CDR3 protein. Size values are once, few and many counts, or a class for expanded clones, and some rows have none.

TRBV2,many,TRBJ2-5,CASSETSGGAQETQYF
TRBV10-3,-,TRBJ1-5,CASRYGGGDYSNQPQHF
TRBV7-9,-,TRBJ2-5,CASSLAGSSGGETQDF
TRBV7-2,many,TRBJ2-5,CASSLWQGAQETQYF
TRBV10-3,-,TRBJ2-7,CASGPWLGEQYF
TRBV7-3,-,TRBJ1-6,CASSTETGDYSPLHF
TRBV5-5,-,-,CASSLGGGEQFF
TRBV10-2,-,TRBJ2-7,CASKLDRTYEQYF
TRBV10-2,-,TRBJ1-6,CASQVGSADPPLHF
TRBV5-1,few,TRBJ1-2,CASSLSQGIYGYTF
TRBV6-5,many,TRBJ2-6,CASSSSSGANVLTF
TRBV10-3,many,TRBJ1-1,CATRTGNTEAFF
TRBV7-2,-,TRBJ1-2,CASSLNREGGYTF
TRBV7-9,many,TRBJ2-5,CASSLAEETQYF
TRBV7-2,-,TRBJ2-7,CAKSPSYEQYF
TRBV2,few,TRBJ2-5,CASSEEKRETQYF
TRBV25-1,-,TRBJ1-1,CASRISRTEAFF
TRBV6-6,few,TRBJ1-1,CASSYKGGGEAFF
TRBV6-5,few,TRBJ2-6,CASSYPTGGAGANVLTF
TRBV2,few,TRBJ2-7,CASSRLAGGDEQYF
TRBV11-2,many,TRBJ2-7,CASSSDRMSYEQYF
TRBV7-2,few,TRBJ2-5,CASSTSGTGVLETQYF
TRBV7-9,many,TRBJ2-5,CASRAGTSGPQETQYF
TRBV20-1,-,TRBJ2-7,CSARNRDRGRNEQYF
TRBV20-1,-,TRBJ1-1,CSASPVEGRGNTEAFF
TRBV5-1,few,TRBJ1-4,CASSLGGANEKLFF